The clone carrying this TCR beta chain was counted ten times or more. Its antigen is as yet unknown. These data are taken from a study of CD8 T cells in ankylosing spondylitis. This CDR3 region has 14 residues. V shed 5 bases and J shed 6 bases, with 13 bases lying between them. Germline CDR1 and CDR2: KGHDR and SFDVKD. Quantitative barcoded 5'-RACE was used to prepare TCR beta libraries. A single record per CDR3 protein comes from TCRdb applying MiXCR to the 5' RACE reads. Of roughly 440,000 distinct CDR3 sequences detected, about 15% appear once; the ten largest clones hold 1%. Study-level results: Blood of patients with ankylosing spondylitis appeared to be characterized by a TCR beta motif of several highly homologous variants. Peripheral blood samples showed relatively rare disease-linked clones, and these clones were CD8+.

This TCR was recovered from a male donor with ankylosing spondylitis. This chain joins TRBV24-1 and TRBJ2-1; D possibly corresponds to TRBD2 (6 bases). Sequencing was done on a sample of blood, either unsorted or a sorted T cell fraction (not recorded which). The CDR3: CATSGPPGGNEQFF. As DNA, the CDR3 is TGTGCCACCAGTGGTCCCCCCGGGGGCAATGAGCAGTTCTTC.